The rows below give T cell receptor beta chains drawn from one sample of a study of cytomegalovirus exposure and HLA in healthy donors. Assay: immunoSEQ multiplex PCR; the TCRdb copy retains only in-frame clones and omits some. The sample includes about 40,000 clones. Sequencing was done on a sample of PBMCs. These receptors came from a woman in her 30s in good health and CMV-seronegative. Both conserved end residues are part of each CDR3. The order of the fields is J gene, V gene, CDR3 protein.

TRBJ1-4	TRBV6-5	CASSSGGGVGEKLFF
TRBJ2-4	TRBV30	CAGSDRGSAKNIQYF
TRBJ2-7	TRBV30	CAWNPDRGRDEQYF
TRBJ1-5	TRBV6-5	CASSRSGYSNQPQHF
TRBJ2-3	TRBV9	CASSVGLGRAADTQYF
TRBJ1-2	TRBV14	CASSGQGPYGYTF
TRBJ1-5	TRBV6-1	CASSEETGGRQPQHF
TRBJ1-1	TRBV4-2	CASSQDSLKNTEAFF
TRBJ2-1	TRBV19	CASSGGGEQFF
TRBJ2-3	TRBV5-1	CASRMNAGTDTQYF
TRBJ2-7	TRBV5-8	CASYSGTGLYEQYF
TRBJ2-5	TRBV28	CASSFGTGRETQYF
TRBJ2-3	TRBV29-1	CSVEKGRDTQYF
TRBJ2-3	TRBV28	CASSSPGASTDTQYF
TRBJ2-7	TRBV4-2	CASSQNRGLAGPYEQYF
TRBJ2-6	TRBV6-5	CASGLAGSGANVLTF
TRBJ2-7	TRBV28	CASSPGVPYEQYF
TRBJ1-2	TRBV7-2	CASSTTGIYGYTF
TRBJ2-7	TRBV6-1	CASSLLYEQYF
TRBJ2-4	TRBV4-2	CASSGWENIQYF
TRBJ1-4	TRBV5-1	CASSLGGTGNRKLFF
TRBJ2-7	TRBV4-2	CASSPRGRGSYEQYF
TRBJ2-7	TRBV4-1	CASSPGQGPSYEQYF
TRBJ1-2	TRBV11-1	CASSLPGGYGYTF
TRBJ1-1	TRBV19	CASSRKGRTEAFF
TRBJ1-1	TRBV4-3	CASSQTGTEAFF
TRBJ2-7	TRBV7-9	CASSLSYEQYF
TRBJ2-7	TRBV23-1	CASSPKGTGGSSYEQYF
TRBJ1-1	TRBV10-3	CAARGLYEAFF
TRBJ1-1	TRBV30	CAWSRGTEAFF
TRBJ2-7	TRBV6-1	CASSAGQLAYEQYF
TRBJ2-7	TRBV7-9	CVSSPGFERYEQYF
TRBJ2-2	TRBV19	CASSMLDTGELFF
TRBJ2-6	TRBV28	CASSLPHSGANVLTF
TRBJ1-5	TRBV4-1	CASSQDGRGNQPQHF
TRBJ2-6	TRBV28	CASTGQGAGYGANVLTF
TRBJ2-2	TRBV15	CATSRDLAGGTGELFF
TRBJ1-2	TRBV6-5	CASRPQGSNHYGYTF
TRBJ2-1	TRBV6-5	CASRTGGSYNEQFF
TRBJ2-1	TRBV6-1	CAGRGLAGGGEQFF
TRBJ1-5	TRBV5-1	CASSPDGPQPQHF
TRBJ2-2	TRBV6-6	CASRSGGNTGELFF
TRBJ2-3	TRBV4-2	CASSPLSGSTDTQYF